This entry lists 5 T cell receptor beta chains sequenced from one sample in a study of blood T cell repertoires in COVID-19 (dated by TCRdb to 2020 to 2021). The library was obtained by the immunoSEQ multiplex PCR assay. The table was pulled from immuneACCESS by TCRdb, which kept in-frame rearrangements only. Such tables lose some clones; where checked, under half of the loss comes from unresolved V genes, and the rest has no known cause. Within this sample are around 290,000 clones, with roughly nine tenths of them counted one time only. Of the sample, around 2% falls within the top ten clones. Material for sequencing was peripheral blood. The receptors here all came from a woman aged 30 to 39 with COVID-19, enrolled during active disease.

The gene calls are TRBV18 and TRBJ1-1; no clear D. CDR3 length: 16 residues. Trimming removed 5 bases from V and 2 bases from J, with 18 bases in between. Germline values: CDR1 KGHSH, CDR2 LQKENI. The CDR3 loop is CASSGSSPGGNTEAFF. In nucleotides, the CDR3 is TGTGCCAGCTCAGGGAGTTCTCCCGGCGGTAACACTGAAGCTTTCTTT.

CDR3 protein: CASSVDQGALSEQYF. The CDR3 region has the DNA TGTGCCAGCAGCGTAGATCAGGGGGCGCTCAGCGAGCAGTACTTC. The chain uses TRBV9 and TRBJ2-7, with 8 bases that match TRBD1. There are 15 residues in the CDR3. Trimming took 0 bases from V and 6 from J; bases not matched to a gene: 8. Germline V gives CDR1 SGDLS, CDR2 YYNGEE.

The chain couples TRBV6-5 to TRBJ1-2, with 9 bases that match TRBD1. Per the germline V gene, CDR1 is MNHEY and CDR2 is SVGAGI. The V gene end was trimmed by 6 bases and the J gene end by 3 bases; junction bases not matched to a gene: 8. CDR3 length: 15 residues. DNA for the CDR3: TGTGCCAGCAGCCTAAGGCGGACAGGGGACTATGGCTACACCTTC. Protein: CASSLRRTGDYGYTF.

V and J are TRBV6-4 and TRBJ2-1; 7 nucleotides agree with TRBD2. The germline V gene has CDR1 MRHNA and CDR2 SNTAGT. The V segment lost 5 bases and the J segment 6 bases; nucleotides outside the gene matches: 10. This CDR3 region has 15 residues. The CDR3 DNA is TGTGCCAGCAGTACTACCGGAGGGAGGGCCAATGAGCAGTTCTTC. It is translated as CASSTTGGRANEQFF.

The V call is TRBV27, the J call TRBJ2-7; no reliable D call. Germline V gives CDR1 MNHEY, CDR2 SMNVEV (reference sequence). V lost 3 bases, J lost 4 bases, and 10 bases lay in between. This CDR3 is 13 amino acids long. The CDR3 coding sequence is TGTGCCAGCAGTTTTACTGGGCTTTACGAGCAGTACTTC. It yields the protein CASSFTGLYEQYF.